This T cell receptor (beta chain) is from a study of cytomegalovirus exposure and HLA in healthy donors. In the case of this clone: Antigen specificity is unknown.

Study-level points and caveats: Most TCRs appeared rarely, but some public TCRs recurred in many donors.

The PCR used 60 Vbeta and 13 Jbeta primers. Sequenced by immunoSEQ multiplex PCR; TCRdb stores in-frame clones only, minus some. The sample shows about 76,000 clones, just over 70% of them seen only once. The ends were cut back, 1 base at V and 0 bases at J, with 11 bases in the middle. This CDR3 is built from 17 residues. CDR1 SGHDT and CDR2 YYEEEE come from the germline V gene. Sequenced sample: PBMCs. The chain couples TRBV5-6 to TRBJ2-6; D possibly corresponds to TRBD2 (5 bases). This receptor was identified in a man aged 60 to 69 in good health and CMV-seropositive. CDR3 nucleotides: TGTGCCAGCAGCTTGACCGGGATTAGCTCTGGGGCCAACGTCCTGACTTTC. It encodes CASSLTGISSGANVLTF.